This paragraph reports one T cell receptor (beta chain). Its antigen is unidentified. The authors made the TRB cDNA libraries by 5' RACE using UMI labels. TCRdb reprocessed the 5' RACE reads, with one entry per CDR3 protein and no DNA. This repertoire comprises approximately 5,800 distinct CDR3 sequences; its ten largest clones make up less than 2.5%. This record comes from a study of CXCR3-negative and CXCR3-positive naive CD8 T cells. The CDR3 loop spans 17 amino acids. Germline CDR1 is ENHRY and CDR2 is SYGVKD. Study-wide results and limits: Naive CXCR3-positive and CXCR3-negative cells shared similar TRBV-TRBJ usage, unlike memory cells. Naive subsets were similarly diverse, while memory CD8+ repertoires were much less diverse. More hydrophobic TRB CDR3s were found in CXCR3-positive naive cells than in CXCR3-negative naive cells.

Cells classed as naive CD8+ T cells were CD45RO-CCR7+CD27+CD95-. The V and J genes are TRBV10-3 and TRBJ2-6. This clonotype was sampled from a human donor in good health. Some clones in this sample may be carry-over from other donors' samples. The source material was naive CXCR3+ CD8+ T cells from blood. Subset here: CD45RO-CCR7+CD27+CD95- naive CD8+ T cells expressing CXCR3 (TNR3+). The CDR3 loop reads CAISELWADSGANVLTF.